One sample yielded the 2 T cell receptor beta chains listed below, sequenced in a study of T cells in localized non-small cell lung cancer. TCRdb keeps only in-frame clones here, not all; method: immunoSEQ multiplex PCR. Of about 70,000 clones in the sample, approximately 87% were seen once. Sample: peripheral blood, taken before any cancer treatment. Source of these receptors: a male donor aged 60 or older with stage III squamous cell lung carcinoma.

This chain joins TRBV30 and TRBJ2-7; TRBD1 or TRBD2 may be the D gene (6 bases each). The CDR3 covers 15 residues. Trimming shortened V by 4 bases and J by 4 bases, and 20 bases separated the two germline ends. CDR1 is GTSNPN and CDR2 is SVGIG in the germline V gene (reference sequence). In DNA form, the CDR3 reads TGTGCCTGGACCCAACGGGGGACACCTACTTACGAGCAGTACTTC. It translates to CAWTQRGTPTYEQYF.

J is TRBJ1-1 and V is TRBV27, with a possible D match to TRBD1 (5 bases). V lost 2 bases and J 3 bases, leaving 10 bases between the germline ends. Germline-derived CDR1 and CDR2 are MNHEY and SMNVEV (reference sequence). CDR3 size: 14 residues. DNA for the CDR3: TGTGCCAGCAGTTTAAGGCGGGGGGACACTGAAGCTTTCTTT. This translates into CASSLRRGDTEAFF.